The sample holds a few counts of the clone carrying this TCR beta chain. What it binds is not known. V shed 5 bases and J 6 bases; nucleotides not matched to a gene: 8. The CDR3 has 16 amino acids. Germline V lookup: CDR1 MDHEN, CDR2 SYDVKM. Each CDR3 protein gets one entry after TCRdb re-called the RT-PCR reads with MiXCR. The sample holds roughly 630,000 distinct CDR3 sequences; roughly 15% are singletons and the top ten take approximately 7.6%. This sample was included in a study of response to subunit inactivated influenza vaccine. Study-level findings and limits: It was suggested by the authors that few new T cells are recruited by each seasonal influenza vaccination.

This sequence joins TRBV28 and TRBJ2-3, with 13 bases identical to TRBD2. The sequence was obtained from a man aged 45-60 years who received an inactivated influenza vaccine. The sample was PBMCs from blood, taken about 14 days before vaccination. The CDR3, as DNA: TGTGCCAGCAGTCTTCAACTAGCGGGAGGGCGGGATACGCAGTATTTT. Its translation: CASSLQLAGGRDTQYF.